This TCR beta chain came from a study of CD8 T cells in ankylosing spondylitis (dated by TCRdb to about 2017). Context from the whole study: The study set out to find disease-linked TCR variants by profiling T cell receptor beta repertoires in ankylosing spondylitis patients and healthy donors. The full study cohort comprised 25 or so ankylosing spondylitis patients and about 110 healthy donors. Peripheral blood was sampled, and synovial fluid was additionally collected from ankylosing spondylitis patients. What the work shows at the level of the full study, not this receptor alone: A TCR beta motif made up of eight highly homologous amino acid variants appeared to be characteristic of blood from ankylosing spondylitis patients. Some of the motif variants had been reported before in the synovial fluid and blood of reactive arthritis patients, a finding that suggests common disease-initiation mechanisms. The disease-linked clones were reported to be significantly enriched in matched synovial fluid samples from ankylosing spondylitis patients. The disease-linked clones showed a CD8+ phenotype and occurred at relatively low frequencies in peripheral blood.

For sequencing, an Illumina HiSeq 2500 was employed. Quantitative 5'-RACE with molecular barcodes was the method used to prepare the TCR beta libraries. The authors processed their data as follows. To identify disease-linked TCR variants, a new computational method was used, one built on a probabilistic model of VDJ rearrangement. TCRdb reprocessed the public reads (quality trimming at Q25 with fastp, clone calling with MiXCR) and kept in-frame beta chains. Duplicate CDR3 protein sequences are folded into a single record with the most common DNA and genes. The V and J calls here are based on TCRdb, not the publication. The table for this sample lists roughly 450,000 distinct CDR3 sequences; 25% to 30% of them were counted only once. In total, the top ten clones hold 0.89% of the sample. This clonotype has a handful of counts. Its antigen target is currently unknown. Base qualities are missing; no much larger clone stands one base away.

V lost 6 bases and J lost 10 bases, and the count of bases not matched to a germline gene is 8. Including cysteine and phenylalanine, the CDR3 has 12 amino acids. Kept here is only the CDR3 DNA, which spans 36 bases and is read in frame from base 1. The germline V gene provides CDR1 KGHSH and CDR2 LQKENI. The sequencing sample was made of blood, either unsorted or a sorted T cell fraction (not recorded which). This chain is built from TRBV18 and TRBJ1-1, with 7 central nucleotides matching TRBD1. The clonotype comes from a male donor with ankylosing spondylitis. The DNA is TGTGCCAGCTCCGAGGACAGGTTTTCAGCTTTCTTT. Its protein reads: CASSEDRFSAFF. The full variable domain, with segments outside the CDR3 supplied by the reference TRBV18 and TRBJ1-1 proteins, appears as NAGVMQNPRHLVRRRGQEARLRCSPMKGHSHVYWYRQLPEEGLKFMVYLQKENIIDESGMPKERFSAEFPKEGPSILRIQQVVRGDSAAYFCASSEDRFSAFFGQGTRLTVV.